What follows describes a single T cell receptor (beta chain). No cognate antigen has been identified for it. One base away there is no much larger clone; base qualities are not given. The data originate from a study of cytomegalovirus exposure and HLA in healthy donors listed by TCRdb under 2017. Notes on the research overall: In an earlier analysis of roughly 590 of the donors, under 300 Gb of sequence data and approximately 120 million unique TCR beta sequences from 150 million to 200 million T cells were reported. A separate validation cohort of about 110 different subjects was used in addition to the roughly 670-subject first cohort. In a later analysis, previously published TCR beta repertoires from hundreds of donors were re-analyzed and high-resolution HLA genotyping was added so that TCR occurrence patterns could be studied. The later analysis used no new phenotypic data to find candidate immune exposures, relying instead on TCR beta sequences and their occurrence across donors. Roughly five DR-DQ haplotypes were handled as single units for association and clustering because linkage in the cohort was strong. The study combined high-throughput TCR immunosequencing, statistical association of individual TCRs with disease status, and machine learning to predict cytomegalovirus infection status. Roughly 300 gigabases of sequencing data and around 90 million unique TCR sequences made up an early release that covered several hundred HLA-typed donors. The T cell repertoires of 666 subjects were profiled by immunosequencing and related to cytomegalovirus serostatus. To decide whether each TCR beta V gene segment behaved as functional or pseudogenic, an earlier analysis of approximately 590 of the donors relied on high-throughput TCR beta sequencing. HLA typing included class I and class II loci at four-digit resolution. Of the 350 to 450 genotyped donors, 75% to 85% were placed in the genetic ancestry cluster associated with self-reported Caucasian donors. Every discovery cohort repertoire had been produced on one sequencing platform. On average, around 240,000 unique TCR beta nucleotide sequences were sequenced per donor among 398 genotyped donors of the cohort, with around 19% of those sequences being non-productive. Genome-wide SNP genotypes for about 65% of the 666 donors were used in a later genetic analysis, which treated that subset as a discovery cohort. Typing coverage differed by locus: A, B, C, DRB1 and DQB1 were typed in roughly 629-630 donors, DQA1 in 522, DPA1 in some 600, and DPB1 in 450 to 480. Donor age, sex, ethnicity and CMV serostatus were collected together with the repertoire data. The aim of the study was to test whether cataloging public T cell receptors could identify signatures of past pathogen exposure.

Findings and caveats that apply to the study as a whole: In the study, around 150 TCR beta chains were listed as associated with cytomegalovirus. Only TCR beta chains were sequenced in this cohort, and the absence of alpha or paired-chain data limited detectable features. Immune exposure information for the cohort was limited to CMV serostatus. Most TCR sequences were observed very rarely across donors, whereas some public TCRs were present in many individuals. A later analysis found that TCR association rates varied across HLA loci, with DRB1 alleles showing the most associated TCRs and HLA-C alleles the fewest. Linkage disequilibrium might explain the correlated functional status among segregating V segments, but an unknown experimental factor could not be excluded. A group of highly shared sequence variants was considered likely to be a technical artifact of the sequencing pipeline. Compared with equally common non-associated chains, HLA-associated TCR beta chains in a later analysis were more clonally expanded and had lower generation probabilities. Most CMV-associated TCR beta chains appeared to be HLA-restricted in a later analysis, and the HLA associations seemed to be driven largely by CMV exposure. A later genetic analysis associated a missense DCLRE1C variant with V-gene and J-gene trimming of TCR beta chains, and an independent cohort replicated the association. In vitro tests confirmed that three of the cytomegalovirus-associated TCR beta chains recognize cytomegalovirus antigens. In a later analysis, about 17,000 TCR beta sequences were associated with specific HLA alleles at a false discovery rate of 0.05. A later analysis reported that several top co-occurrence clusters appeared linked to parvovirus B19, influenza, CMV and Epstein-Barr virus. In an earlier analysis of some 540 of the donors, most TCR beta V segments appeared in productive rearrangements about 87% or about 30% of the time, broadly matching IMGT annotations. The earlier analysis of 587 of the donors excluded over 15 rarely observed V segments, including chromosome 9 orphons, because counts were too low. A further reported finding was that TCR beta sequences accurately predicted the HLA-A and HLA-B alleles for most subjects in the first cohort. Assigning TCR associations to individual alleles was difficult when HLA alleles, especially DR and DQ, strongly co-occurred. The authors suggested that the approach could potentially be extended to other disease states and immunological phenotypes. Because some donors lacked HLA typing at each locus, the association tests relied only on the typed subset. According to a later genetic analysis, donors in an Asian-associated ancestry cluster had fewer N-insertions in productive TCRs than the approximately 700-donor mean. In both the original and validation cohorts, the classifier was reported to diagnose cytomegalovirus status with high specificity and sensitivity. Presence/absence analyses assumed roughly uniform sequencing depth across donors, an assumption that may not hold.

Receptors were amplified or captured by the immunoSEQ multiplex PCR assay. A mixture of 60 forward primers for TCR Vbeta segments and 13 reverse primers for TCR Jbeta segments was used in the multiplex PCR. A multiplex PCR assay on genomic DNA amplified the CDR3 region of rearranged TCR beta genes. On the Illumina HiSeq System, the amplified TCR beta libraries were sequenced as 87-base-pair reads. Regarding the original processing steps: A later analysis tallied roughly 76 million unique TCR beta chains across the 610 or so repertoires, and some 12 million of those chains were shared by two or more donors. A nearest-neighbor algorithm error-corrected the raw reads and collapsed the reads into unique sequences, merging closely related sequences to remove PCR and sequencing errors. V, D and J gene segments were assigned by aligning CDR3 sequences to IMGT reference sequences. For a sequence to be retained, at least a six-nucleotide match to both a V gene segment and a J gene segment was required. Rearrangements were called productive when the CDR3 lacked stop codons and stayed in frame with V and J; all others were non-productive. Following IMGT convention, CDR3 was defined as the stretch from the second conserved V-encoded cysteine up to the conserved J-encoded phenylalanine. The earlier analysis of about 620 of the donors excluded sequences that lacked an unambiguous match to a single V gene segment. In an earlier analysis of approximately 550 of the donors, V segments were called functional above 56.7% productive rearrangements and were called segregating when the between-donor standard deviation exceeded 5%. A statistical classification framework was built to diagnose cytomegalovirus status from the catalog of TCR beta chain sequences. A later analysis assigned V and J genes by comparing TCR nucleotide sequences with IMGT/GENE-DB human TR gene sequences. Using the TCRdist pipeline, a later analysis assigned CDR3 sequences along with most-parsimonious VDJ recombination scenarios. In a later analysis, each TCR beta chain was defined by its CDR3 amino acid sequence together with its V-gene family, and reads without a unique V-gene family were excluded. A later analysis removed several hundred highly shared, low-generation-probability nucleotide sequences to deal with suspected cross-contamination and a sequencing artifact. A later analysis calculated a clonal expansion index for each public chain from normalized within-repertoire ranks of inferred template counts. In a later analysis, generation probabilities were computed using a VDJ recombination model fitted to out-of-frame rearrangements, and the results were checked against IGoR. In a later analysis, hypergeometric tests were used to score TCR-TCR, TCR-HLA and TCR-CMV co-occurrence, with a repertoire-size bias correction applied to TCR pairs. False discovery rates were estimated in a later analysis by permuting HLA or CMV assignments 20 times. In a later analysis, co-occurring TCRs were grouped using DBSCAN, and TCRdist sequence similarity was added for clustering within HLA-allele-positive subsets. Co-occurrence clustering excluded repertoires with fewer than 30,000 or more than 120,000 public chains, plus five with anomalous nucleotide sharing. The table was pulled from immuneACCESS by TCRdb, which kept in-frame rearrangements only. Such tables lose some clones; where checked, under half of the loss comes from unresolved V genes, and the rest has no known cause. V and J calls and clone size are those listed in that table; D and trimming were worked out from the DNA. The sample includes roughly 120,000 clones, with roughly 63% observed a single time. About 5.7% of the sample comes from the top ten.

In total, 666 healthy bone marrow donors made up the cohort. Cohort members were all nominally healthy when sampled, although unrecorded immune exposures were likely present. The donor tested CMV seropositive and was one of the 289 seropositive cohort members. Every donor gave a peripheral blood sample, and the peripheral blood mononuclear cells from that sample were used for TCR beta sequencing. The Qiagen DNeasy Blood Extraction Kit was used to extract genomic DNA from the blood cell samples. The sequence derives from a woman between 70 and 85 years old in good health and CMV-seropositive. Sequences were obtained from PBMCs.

CDR3 sequence: CASTPGGATQPQHF. The DNA reads as follows: TGTGCCAGCACCCCAGGAGGGGCGACCCAGCCCCAGCATTTT. The chain is encoded by TRBV6-5 joined to TRBJ1-5, and possibly TRBD1, on 5 matching bases. The germline V gene sets CDR1 to MNHEY and CDR2 to SVGAGI. Counted from cysteine to phenylalanine, this CDR3 has 14 amino acids. Here the CDR3 DNA is all that survives: 42 bases in frame from base 1. V is cut by 7 bases and J by 7 bases, and the space between the germline ends is 17 bases.